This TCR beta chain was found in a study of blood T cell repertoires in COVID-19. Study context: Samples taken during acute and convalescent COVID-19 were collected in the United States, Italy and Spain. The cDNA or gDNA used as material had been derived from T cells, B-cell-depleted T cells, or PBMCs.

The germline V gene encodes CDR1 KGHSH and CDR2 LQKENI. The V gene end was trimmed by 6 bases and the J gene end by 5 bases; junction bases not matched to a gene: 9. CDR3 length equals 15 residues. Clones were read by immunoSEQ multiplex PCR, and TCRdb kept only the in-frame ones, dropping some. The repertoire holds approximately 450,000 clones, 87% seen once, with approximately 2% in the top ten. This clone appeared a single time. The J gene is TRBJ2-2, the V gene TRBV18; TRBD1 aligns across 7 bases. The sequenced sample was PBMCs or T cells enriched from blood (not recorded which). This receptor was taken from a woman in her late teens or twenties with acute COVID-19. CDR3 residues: CASSFQGVGTGELFF. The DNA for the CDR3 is TGTGCCAGCTCGTTCCAGGGGGTCGGTACCGGGGAGCTGTTTTTT.